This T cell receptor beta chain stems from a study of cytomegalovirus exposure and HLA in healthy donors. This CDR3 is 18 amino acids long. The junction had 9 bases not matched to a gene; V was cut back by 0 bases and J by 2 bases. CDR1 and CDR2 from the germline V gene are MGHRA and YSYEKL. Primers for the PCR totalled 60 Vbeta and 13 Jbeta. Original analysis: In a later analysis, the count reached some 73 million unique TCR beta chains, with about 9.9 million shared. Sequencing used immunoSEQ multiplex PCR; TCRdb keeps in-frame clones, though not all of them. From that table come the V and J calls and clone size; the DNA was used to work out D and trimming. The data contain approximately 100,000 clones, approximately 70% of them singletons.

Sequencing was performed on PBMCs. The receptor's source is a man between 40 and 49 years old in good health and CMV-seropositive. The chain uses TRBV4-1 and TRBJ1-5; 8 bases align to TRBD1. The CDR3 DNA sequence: TGCGCCAGCAGCCAAGAATTTTTCGTGGGACAGGGCAATCAGCCCCAGCATTTT. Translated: CASSQEFFVGQGNQPQHF.